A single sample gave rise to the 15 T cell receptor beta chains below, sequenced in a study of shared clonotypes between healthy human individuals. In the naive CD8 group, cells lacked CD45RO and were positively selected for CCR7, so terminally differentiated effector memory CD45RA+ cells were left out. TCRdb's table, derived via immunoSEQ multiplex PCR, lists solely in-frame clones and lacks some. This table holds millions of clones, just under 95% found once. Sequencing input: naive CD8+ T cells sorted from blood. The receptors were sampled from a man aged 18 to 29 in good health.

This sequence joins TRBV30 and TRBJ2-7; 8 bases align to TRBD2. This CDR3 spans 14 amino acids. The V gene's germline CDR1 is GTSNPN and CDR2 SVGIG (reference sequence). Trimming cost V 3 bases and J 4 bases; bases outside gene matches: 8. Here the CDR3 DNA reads TGTGCCTGGAGGAGTCGGGAGGGCCTTTACGAGCAGTACTTC. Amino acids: CAWRSREGLYEQYF.

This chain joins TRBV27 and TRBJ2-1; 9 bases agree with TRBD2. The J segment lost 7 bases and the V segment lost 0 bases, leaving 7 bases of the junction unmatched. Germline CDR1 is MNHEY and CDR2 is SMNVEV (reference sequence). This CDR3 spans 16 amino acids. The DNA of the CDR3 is TGTGCCAGCAGTTTATCGATTGGCGGGGGGGGAAATGAGCAGTTCTTC. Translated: CASSLSIGGGGNEQFF.

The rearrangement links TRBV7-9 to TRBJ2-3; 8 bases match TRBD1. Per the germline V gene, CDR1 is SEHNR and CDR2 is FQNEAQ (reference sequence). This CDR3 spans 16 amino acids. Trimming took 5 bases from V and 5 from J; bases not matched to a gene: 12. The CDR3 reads CASSDLADRAGDTQYF. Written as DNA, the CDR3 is TGTGCCAGCAGCGACCTGGCGGACAGGGCCGGAGATACGCAGTATTTT. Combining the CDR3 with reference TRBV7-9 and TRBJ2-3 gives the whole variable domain DTGVSQNPRHKITKRGQNVTFRCDPISEHNRLYWYRQTLGQGPEFLTYFQNEAQLEKSRLLSDRFSAERPKGSFSTLEIQRTEQGDSAMYLCASSDLADRAGDTQYFGPGTRLTVL.

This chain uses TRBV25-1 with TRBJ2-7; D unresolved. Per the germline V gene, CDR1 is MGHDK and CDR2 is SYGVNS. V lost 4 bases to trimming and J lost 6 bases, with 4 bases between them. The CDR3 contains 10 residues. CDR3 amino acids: CASSGAEQYF. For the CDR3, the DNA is TGTGCCAGCAGTGGGGCCGAGCAGTACTTC.

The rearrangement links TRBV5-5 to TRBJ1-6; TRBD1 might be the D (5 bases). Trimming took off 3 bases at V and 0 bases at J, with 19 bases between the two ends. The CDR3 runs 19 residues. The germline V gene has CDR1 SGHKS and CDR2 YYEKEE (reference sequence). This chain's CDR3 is CASSSLPGGADSYNSPLHF. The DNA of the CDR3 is TGTGCCAGCAGCTCACTCCCGGGAGGGGCCGACTCCTATAATTCACCCCTCCACTTT.

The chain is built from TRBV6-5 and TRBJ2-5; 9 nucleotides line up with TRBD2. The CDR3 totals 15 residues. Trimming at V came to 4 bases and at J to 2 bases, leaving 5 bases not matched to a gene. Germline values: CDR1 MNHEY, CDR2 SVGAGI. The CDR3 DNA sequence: TGTGCCAGCAGTTTTGCGGGAGGGGTACAAGAGACCCAGTACTTC. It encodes CASSFAGGVQETQYF.

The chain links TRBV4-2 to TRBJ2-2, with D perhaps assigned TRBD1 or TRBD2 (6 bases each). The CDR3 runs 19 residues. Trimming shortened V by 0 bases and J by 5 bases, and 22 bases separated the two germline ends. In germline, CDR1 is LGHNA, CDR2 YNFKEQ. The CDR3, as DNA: TGTGCCAGCAGCCAAGAAGGGGGAGGACCAGCGGGTCGAACCGGGGAGCTGTTTTTT. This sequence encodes CASSQEGGGPAGRTGELFF.

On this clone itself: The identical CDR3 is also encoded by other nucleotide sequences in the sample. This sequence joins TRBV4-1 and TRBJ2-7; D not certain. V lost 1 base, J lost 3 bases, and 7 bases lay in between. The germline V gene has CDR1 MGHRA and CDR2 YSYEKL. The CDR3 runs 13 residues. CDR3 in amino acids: CASSQGTFYEQYF. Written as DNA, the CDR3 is TGCGCCAGCAGCCAAGGTACGTTCTACGAGCAGTACTTC.

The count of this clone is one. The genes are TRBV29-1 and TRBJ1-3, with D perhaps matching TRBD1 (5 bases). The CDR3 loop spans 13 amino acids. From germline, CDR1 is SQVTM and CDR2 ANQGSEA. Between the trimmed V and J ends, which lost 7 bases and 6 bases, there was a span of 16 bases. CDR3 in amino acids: CSAHGQGENTIYF. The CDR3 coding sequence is TGCAGCGCTCATGGGCAGGGAGAAAACACCATATATTTT.

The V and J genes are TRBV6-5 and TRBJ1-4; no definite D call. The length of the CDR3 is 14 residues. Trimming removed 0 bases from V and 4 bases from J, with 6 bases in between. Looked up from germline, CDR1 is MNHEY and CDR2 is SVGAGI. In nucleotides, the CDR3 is TGTGCCAGCAGTTACTCGCCGCTTAATGAAAAACTGTTTTTT. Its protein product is CASSYSPLNEKLFF.

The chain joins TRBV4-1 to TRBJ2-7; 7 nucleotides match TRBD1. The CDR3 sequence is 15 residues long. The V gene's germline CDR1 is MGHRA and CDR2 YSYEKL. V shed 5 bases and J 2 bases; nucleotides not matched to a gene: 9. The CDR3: CASSETGDTAYEQYF. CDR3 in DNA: TGCGCCAGCAGCGAAACAGGGGATACAGCCTACGAGCAGTACTTC.

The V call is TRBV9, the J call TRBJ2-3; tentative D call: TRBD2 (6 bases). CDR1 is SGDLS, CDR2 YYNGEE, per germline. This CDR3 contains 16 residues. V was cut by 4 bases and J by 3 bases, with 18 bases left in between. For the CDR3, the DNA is TGTGCCAGCAGCCAGAGATTTGGGGGGATTACAGATACGCAGTATTTT. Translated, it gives CASSQRFGGITDTQYF.

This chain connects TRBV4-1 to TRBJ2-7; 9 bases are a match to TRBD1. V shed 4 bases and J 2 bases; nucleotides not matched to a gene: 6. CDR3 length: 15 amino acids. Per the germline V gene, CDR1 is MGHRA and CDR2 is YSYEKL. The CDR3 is CASSLRTGGAYEQYF. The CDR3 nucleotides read TGCGCCAGCAGCCTGAGAACAGGGGGCGCCTACGAGCAGTACTTC.

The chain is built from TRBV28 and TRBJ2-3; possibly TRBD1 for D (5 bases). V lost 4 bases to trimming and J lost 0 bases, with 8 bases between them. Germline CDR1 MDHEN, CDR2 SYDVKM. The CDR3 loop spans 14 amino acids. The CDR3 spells CASSSRASTDTQYF. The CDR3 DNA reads TGTGCCAGCAGTTCCAGGGCCAGCACAGATACGCAGTATTTT. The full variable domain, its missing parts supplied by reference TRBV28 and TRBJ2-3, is DVKVTQSSRYLVKRTGEKVFLECVQDMDHENMFWYRQDPGLGLRLIYFSYDVKMKEKGDIPEGYSVSREKKERFSLILESASTNQTSMYLCASSSRASTDTQYFGPGTRLTVL.

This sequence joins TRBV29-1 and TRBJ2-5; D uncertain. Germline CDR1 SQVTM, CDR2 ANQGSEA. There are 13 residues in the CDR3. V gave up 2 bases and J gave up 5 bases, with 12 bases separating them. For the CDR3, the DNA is TGCAGCGTTGAAAAGGACCCATATGAGACCCAGTACTTC. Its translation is CSVEKDPYETQYF.